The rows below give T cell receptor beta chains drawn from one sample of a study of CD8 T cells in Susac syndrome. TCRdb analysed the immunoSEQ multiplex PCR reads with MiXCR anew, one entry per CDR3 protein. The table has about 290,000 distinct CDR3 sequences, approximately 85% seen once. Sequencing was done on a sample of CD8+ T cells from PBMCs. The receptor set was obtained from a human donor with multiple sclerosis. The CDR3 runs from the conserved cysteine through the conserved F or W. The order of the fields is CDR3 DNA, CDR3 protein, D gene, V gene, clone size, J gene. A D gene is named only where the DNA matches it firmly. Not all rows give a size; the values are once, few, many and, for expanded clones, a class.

TGTGCCAGCGAGGGACAGGGGGCCTACGAGCAGTACTTC | CASEGQGAYEQYF | TRBD1 | TRBV6-1 | once | TRBJ2-7
TGTGCCAGCAGCCCCAAGGTCACCGGGACAGGGGGCTACACCTTC | CASSPKVTGTGGYTF | TRBD1 | TRBV9 | few | TRBJ1-2
TGTGCCAGTAGTAACCCACCGACAGCAATGAACACTGAAGCTTTCTTT | CASSNPPTAMNTEAFF | NA | TRBV19 | NA | TRBJ1-1
TGTGCCAGCAGTTTAGACCCGGGTAACACTGAAGCTTTCTTT | CASSLDPGNTEAFF | NA | TRBV12-3/TRBV12-4 | NA | TRBJ1-1
TGTGCCAGTAGCCCACTAGCGGGAGGGCCGGGTGAGCAGTTCTTC | CASSPLAGGPGEQFF | TRBD2 | TRBV19 | NA | TRBJ2-1
TGTGCCAGCAGCCAAGGCAGTTACGAACAGAAGTACGAGCAGTACTTC | CASSQGSYEQKYEQYF | NA | TRBV4-2 | NA | TRBJ2-7
TGTGCCAGCAGCGACAGGGTTTTGTCCGGAAACACCATATATTTT | CASSDRVLSGNTIYF | TRBD1 | TRBV28 | NA | TRBJ1-3
TGTGCCAGCAGTCCCACCGGGACTAGAGATAATGAGCAGTTCTTC | CASSPTGTRDNEQFF | TRBD2 | TRBV27 | NA | TRBJ2-1
TGCGCCAGCAGCCAAGATTCGGACAGTACCTACGAGCAGTACTTC | CASSQDSDSTYEQYF | NA | TRBV4-3 | once | TRBJ2-7
TGCGCCAGCAGCCAATACTGGGGGGTTGGGGGCACAGATACGCAGTATTTT | CASSQYWGVGGTDTQYF | NA | TRBV4-3 | NA | TRBJ2-3
TGTGCCAGCAGTGAAGCGCTTGGAGAGACCCAGTACTTC | CASSEALGETQYF | NA | TRBV2 | NA | TRBJ2-5
TGTGCCAGCAGTTTCGAGACTAGCGGATACAATGAGCAGTTCTTC | CASSFETSGYNEQFF | TRBD2 | TRBV12-3/TRBV12-4 | once | TRBJ2-1
TGCAGGCTGGGGCGCGGCTACACCTTC | CRLGRGYTF | NA | TRBV20-1 | few | TRBJ1-2
TGTGCCAGCAATCCCATGCCGGGGAACACTGAAGCTTTCTTT | CASNPMPGNTEAFF | NA | TRBV2 | NA | TRBJ1-1
TGTGCCTGGACTTCCGGCGGGGGGGAGACCCAGTACTTC | CAWTSGGGETQYF | TRBD2 | TRBV30 | NA | TRBJ2-5
TGTGCCAGCAGTTTTGAAGCGGAAGAGACCCAGTACTTC | CASSFEAEETQYF | NA | TRBV28 | NA | TRBJ2-5
TGTGCCAGCAGTACCTTCGGACAGGGTAGCCTTAAAAACATTCAGTACTTC | CASSTFGQGSLKNIQYF | TRBD1 | TRBV28 | NA | TRBJ2-4
TGTGCCTGGAGTACGGACTTATCCTACGAGCAGTACTTC | CAWSTDLSYEQYF | NA | TRBV30 | NA | TRBJ2-7
TGTGCCAGCAGCCTCGGGGACAGGGTCGGCGAGCAGTACTTC | CASSLGDRVGEQYF | TRBD1 | TRBV27 | NA | TRBJ2-7
TGTGCCAGCAGCTTAGGAAAAGGGGGCTACGACGAGCAGTACTTC | CASSLGKGGYDEQYF | TRBD1 | TRBV7-8 | once | TRBJ2-7
TGTGCCAGCAGTTTAACTCTCAAGGGACAGGGGGCGCATGGCTACACCTTC | CASSLTLKGQGAHGYTF | TRBD1 | TRBV28 | NA | TRBJ1-2
TGTGCCAGCAGCTGGAGGACTAGAGGGGAAGGTGATCCCTACGAGCAGTACTTC | CASSWRTRGEGDPYEQYF | TRBD2 | TRBV5-6 | NA | TRBJ2-7
TGTGCCAGCAGTTTTATGGGACCTAATTCACCCCTCCACTTT | CASSFMGPNSPLHF | NA | TRBV27 | NA | TRBJ1-6
TGTGCCAGCAGCGTAGCCCTTAAGGGGGACAATGAGCAGTTCTTC | CASSVALKGDNEQFF | NA | TRBV9 | NA | TRBJ2-1
TGTGCCAGCAGCTTGGTCACAGGGCAGGACGGCTACACCTTC | CASSLVTGQDGYTF | NA | TRBV5-4 | once | TRBJ1-2
TGTGCCGGCGGGGAAGAGACCCAGTACTTC | CAGGEETQYF | NA | TRBV2 | NA | TRBJ2-5
TGTGCTAGTGGGGACAGCCTGACAGGGATCACCGGGGAGCTGTTTTTT | CASGDSLTGITGELFF | TRBD1 | TRBV12-5 | NA | TRBJ2-2
TGTGCCAGCAGCACCGGGACATCCTACGAGCAGTACTTC | CASSTGTSYEQYF | NA | TRBV9 | few | TRBJ2-7
TGTGCCAGCAGTTCGGGACAGGGAAGAAACACCATATATTTT | CASSSGQGRNTIYF | TRBD1 | TRBV27 | few | TRBJ1-3
TGTGCCAGCAGCCTAAAGCGGACTAGCAACACCTACGAGCAGTACTTC | CASSLKRTSNTYEQYF | TRBD2 | TRBV6-1 | few | TRBJ2-7
TGTGCCAGCACCATCCTCGTGGAGGAGCAGTTCTTC | CASTILVEEQFF | NA | TRBV2 | NA | TRBJ2-1
TGTGCCAGCAGTTTGTTGGTCCTACAGGGTAGAAACACTGAAGCTTTCTTT | CASSLLVLQGRNTEAFF | NA | TRBV28 | NA | TRBJ1-1
TGTGCCAGCAGCCATGTAGGTGGTACCACCGGGGAGCTGTTTTTT | CASSHVGGTTGELFF | NA | TRBV7-8 | once | TRBJ2-2
TGTGCCAGCAGCCCGACAAGGGAAGCTTTCTTT | CASSPTREAFF | NA | TRBV16 | NA | TRBJ1-1
TGTGCCAGTTCTCAGGACAGGGGGGCTGAAGCTTTCTTT | CASSQDRGAEAFF | TRBD1 | TRBV19 | few | TRBJ1-1
TGTGCCAGCAGTTACGGGACAGGGGGCGAGGAGACTGAAGCTTTCTTT | CASSYGTGGEETEAFF | TRBD1 | TRBV6-5 | NA | TRBJ1-1
TGTGCCAGCACCGGACAGGGGGGCACCGGGGAGCTGTTTTTT | CASTGQGGTGELFF | TRBD1 | TRBV28 | NA | TRBJ2-2
TGCAGTGATCGGGACAGGGGTAGAGGTGGCTACACCTTC | CSDRDRGRGGYTF | TRBD1 | TRBV20-1 | NA | TRBJ1-2
TGTGCCAGCAGTGAGACAGGGGCATACCATGGCTACACCTTC | CASSETGAYHGYTF | TRBD1 | TRBV28 | once | TRBJ1-2
TGCGCCAGCAGCCAAGAGGGGCTGGGGGCCCTCCTCCACTTT | CASSQEGLGALLHF | NA | TRBV4-3 | once | TRBJ1-6
TGTGCCAGCAGCTACGCCCTAGCCTTGAACACTGAAGCTTTCTTT | CASSYALALNTEAFF | NA | TRBV28 | NA | TRBJ1-1